What follows are 9 T cell receptor beta chains derived from one specimen sequenced in a study of cytomegalovirus exposure and HLA in healthy donors (dated by TCRdb to 2015 to 2018). The library was built by means of the immunoSEQ multiplex PCR assay. For the multiplex PCR, a mixture combining 60 forward primers for TCR Vbeta segments and 13 reverse primers for TCR Jbeta segments was used. TCRdb limited this immuneACCESS table to in-frame rearrangements with V and J called. A share of clones is missing; checked studies link under half to unresolved V genes, and the rest is unexplained. This sample holds 95,000 or so clones; 81% were observed only once. The top ten constitute about 3.9% of the sample. Material for sequencing was PBMCs. Receptors originate from a woman aged 70-85 years in good health and CMV-seropositive.

This sequence joins TRBV7-5 and TRBJ1-5; no check of the table's D call, TRBD1, against the DNA was made. TRBV7-5 counts as a pseudogene. This CDR3 comprises 14 residues. The CDR3 loop reads CASSSQGPGQPQHF. As DNA, the CDR3 is TGTGCCAGCAGCTCACAGGGCCCCGGTCAGCCCCAGCATTTT.

This clone was observed a few times. The chain recombines TRBV6-5 with TRBJ1-1; possibly TRBD1 for D (5 bases). The germline gives CDR1 MNHEY, CDR2 SVGAGI. V was trimmed by 1 base and J by 4 bases, leaving 7 bases between them. The CDR3 runs 13 residues. The CDR3 reads CASSYWGATEAFF. In nucleotides, the CDR3 is TGTGCCAGCAGTTACTGGGGCGCCACTGAAGCTTTCTTT.

The rearrangement joins TRBV28 to TRBJ1-5, with D perhaps matching TRBD1 (6 bases). This CDR3 has 14 residues. V was pared by 5 bases and J by 3 bases, with 11 bases between. Germline V lookup: CDR1 MDHEN, CDR2 SYDVKM. The DNA of the CDR3 is TGTGCCAGCAGTACAGGGACCTTCAATCAGCCCCAGCATTTT. The encoded protein is CASSTGTFNQPQHF.

The chain employs TRBV19 and TRBJ2-1; TRBD2 matches 8 bases. The CDR3 runs 15 residues. The V gene end was trimmed by 5 bases and the J gene end by 3 bases; junction bases not matched to a gene: 6. Germline values: CDR1 LNHDA, CDR2 SQIVND (reference sequence). The CDR3 DNA follows: TGTGCCAGTAGTGTTACTAGCGGCTTCTACAATGAGCAGTTCTTC. Its translation is CASSVTSGFYNEQFF.

The sample holds one count of this clone. The V gene is TRBV5-1, the J gene TRBJ2-3; 8 bases match TRBD1. Germline trimming cut 5 bases from V and 2 bases from J; bases unmatched to any gene: 7. Germline CDR1 is SGHRS and CDR2 is YFSETQ. This CDR3 is 15 amino acids long. In DNA, the CDR3 is TGCGCCAGCAGTCTCCAGGGGGCTCCCACAGATACGCAGTATTTT. It encodes CASSLQGAPTDTQYF.

The V call is TRBV7-2, the J call TRBJ1-3, with unresolved D. With 5 bases removed from V and 1 base from J, the gap between germline ends came to 15 bases. CDR1 is SGHTA and CDR2 is FQGNSA in the germline V gene. The CDR3 contains 16 residues. CDR3 nucleotide sequence: TGTGCCAGCAGCACCGTCGGGTCGTTATCTGGAAACACCATATATTTT. It codes for CASSTVGSLSGNTIYF.

V is TRBV5-1 and J is TRBJ1-2, with D tentatively TRBD1 (6 bases). The CDR3 length is 15 residues. Trimming took 4 bases from V and 3 from J, leaving 16 bases between them. Per the germline V gene, CDR1 is SGHRS and CDR2 is YFSETQ. The CDR3 region is CASSPITGSHYGYTF. In DNA, the CDR3 is TGCGCCAGCAGCCCGATCACAGGGTCCCACTATGGCTACACCTTC. The full variable domain, in which reference TRBV5-1 and TRBJ1-2 provide the parts outside the CDR3, is KAGVTQTPRYLIKTRGQQVTLSCSPISGHRSVSWYQQTPGQGLQFLFEYFSETQRNKGNFPGRFSGRQFSNSRSEMNVSTLELGDSALYLCASSPITGSHYGYTFGSGTRLTVV.

The genes are TRBV13 and TRBJ2-1; 10 bases line up with TRBD2. V lost 5 bases to trimming and J lost 0 bases; unmatched junction nucleotides: 1. Germline V CDR1 and CDR2: PRHDT, FYEKMQ (reference sequence). CDR3 size: 15 residues. The CDR3 protein is CASSQREGSYNEQFF. CDR3 nucleotides: TGTGCCAGCAGCCAGCGGGAGGGCTCCTACAATGAGCAGTTCTTC.

The V gene is TRBV27, the J gene TRBJ1-5; TRBD1 is a possible D gene (6 bases). Germline V CDR1 and CDR2: MNHEY, SMNVEV (reference sequence). Trimming took 5 bases from V and 9 from J, leaving 29 bases between them. The CDR3 runs 18 residues. The CDR3 bases are TGTGCCAGCAGTCTAGGACGGTTGCTTTGTCTGGGGGGGCCGCCCCAGCATTTT. Translating gives CASSLGRLLCLGGPPQHF.